This entry features one TCR beta chain sequence. Its antigen is undetermined. This specimen comes from a study of T cell responses to AZD1222 COVID-19 vaccine. Study-level information: Both about-4-week and about-12-week second-dose recipients were combined. Study-level points and caveats: Spike regions recognized by vaccine-associated CD4 TCRs spanned the protein, led by 160-218 and 743-854. Vaccination with two AZD1222 doses was followed by a rise in Spike-specific TCR breadth and depth.

Libraries were prepared by immunoSEQ multiplex PCR; TCRdb keeps only in-frame clonotypes and omits some of them. The table records 150,000 or so clones, around 88% of them present only once. Germline CDR1 is DFQATT and CDR2 is SNEGSKA (reference sequence). Between the trimmed V and J ends, which lost 3 bases and 7 bases, there was a span of 15 bases. The CDR3 has 13 amino acids. This receptor was taken from an adult in good health. Sequencing used peripheral blood, obtained on day 0 of AZD1222 vaccination. V is TRBV20-1 and J is TRBJ1-2; D ambiguous. CDR3 region: CSASAGGLSGYTF. In DNA form, the CDR3 reads TGCAGTGCTAGTGCGGGAGGACTGTCTGGCTACACCTTC.